The 5 T cell receptor beta chains below were found in one sample sequenced in a study of blood T cell repertoires in COVID-19. This table comes from immunoSEQ multiplex PCR, and its TCRdb copy is limited to in-frame clones, with some not included. Of approximately 190,000 clones listed, about 88% were seen once; the top ten hold 5% to 8%. The sample comprised peripheral blood. The source of these receptors is a woman in her 40s who had recovered from COVID-19.

The rearrangement uses TRBV5-4 and TRBJ1-1; D unclear. Germline CDR1 reads SGHNT; CDR2 reads YYREEE (reference sequence). V lost 0 bases and J lost 13, with 25 bases in between. The CDR3 extends over 16 amino acids. In DNA form, the CDR3 reads TGTGCCAGCAGCTTGGATGCGGGAGCTACGTCCCCCTTGGGTTTCTTT. It codes for CASSLDAGATSPLGFF.

This clone was detected only once. The genes are TRBV15 and TRBJ1-5, with TRBD1 identical over 7 bases. The trim removed 5 bases at V and 4 bases at J, leaving 5 bases unmatched. The CDR3 is made up of 14 amino acids. Germline CDR1 and CDR2: LNHNV and YYDKDF (reference sequence). The CDR3 loop reads CATSERDRNQPQHF. The CDR3 DNA sequence: TGTGCCACCAGCGAACGGGACAGAAATCAGCCCCAGCATTTT.

The gene calls are TRBV28 and TRBJ1-2, with TRBD1 as a possible D gene (5 bases). V lost 3 bases, J lost 4 bases, and 9 bases lay in between. This CDR3 is built from 13 residues. Germline V gene sequence: CDR1 MDHEN, CDR2 SYDVKM. CDR3 in amino acids: CASSLGRSYGYTF. CDR3 DNA sequence: TGTGCCAGCAGTTTGGGGCGGTCCTATGGCTACACCTTC.

This clone has only one observation. The V gene is TRBV6-5, the J gene TRBJ1-6; D is perhaps TRBD1 (5 bases). This CDR3 has 14 amino acids. Germline CDR1 reads MNHEY; CDR2 reads SVGAGI. V lost 6 bases and J lost 10, with 16 bases in between. CDR3: CASSGGGVGSPLHF. Written as DNA, the CDR3 is TGTGCCAGCAGCGGGGGTGGGGTAGGATCACCCCTCCACTTT.

The CDR3 protein is CASSRSGSIFGGELFF. CDR3 coding DNA: TGTGCCAGCAGTCGGAGCGGGAGCATATTTGGCGGGGAGCTGTTTTTT. The chain recombines TRBV11-1 with TRBJ2-2; 8 bases are shared with TRBD2. V shed 6 bases and J 7 bases; nucleotides not matched to a gene: 13. The CDR3 is 16 amino acids. Per the germline V gene, CDR1 is SGHAT and CDR2 is FQDESV (reference sequence).